The 6 T cell receptor beta chains below come from one sample, sequenced in a study of HIV-infected patients and healthy controls. Reverse transcription used about 510 ng RNA and constant-region primers for alpha and beta. Alpha and beta chain libraries were made separately by chain-specific third strand synthesis with multiplexing indices. TCRdb fed the 5' RACE reads into MiXCR, producing one record per CDR3 protein. This sample yields about 7,600 distinct CDR3 sequences, of which about a tenth are seen a single time; roughly a fifth belongs to the top ten. All unsorted peripheral T cells were captured because whole blood was used without fractionation. The source was blood, collected before antiretroviral therapy. The receptor source for this set is an adult with HIV infection.

This clonotype came up many times. V is TRBV7-2 and J is TRBJ1-4; no clear D gene. The CDR3 has 13 residues. Germline V gene lookup returns CDR1 SGHTA and CDR2 FQGNSA. Trimming took off 5 bases at V and 5 bases at J, with 9 bases between the two ends. The CDR3 DNA sequence: TGTGCCAGCAGCGCCCACAGAAATGAAAAACTGTTTTTT. The encoded protein is CASSAHRNEKLFF.

This clonotype was counted ten times or more. J is TRBJ1-2 and V is TRBV9; no clear D gene. The CDR3 covers 15 residues. Looked up from germline, CDR1 is SGDLS and CDR2 is YYNGEE. The germline V and J ends were trimmed by 5 bases and 0 bases, with 14 bases remaining between them. This chain's CDR3 is CASSFLAGANYGYTF. The CDR3 DNA reads TGTGCCAGCAGTTTCTTGGCGGGAGCTAACTATGGCTACACCTTC.

The chain is built from TRBV20-1 and TRBJ2-2; possibly TRBD1 for D (6 bases). CDR3 length equals 14 residues. V was shortened by 3 bases and J by 2 bases, with 10 bases between the two germline ends. CDR1 and CDR2 from the germline V gene are DFQATT and SNEGSKA (reference sequence). The CDR3 reads CSASKGTNTGELFF. CDR3 in DNA: TGCAGTGCTAGTAAGGGGACAAACACCGGGGAGCTGTTTTTT.

With respect to this clonotype: A read error may explain this, as a much larger clone is one base away. This chain links TRBV27 with TRBJ2-7; D is unresolved. Looked up from germline, CDR1 is MNHEY and CDR2 is SMNVEV (reference sequence). The CDR3 extends over 14 amino acids. The CDR3 spells CASSLRGLRYDQYF. CDR3 sequence (DNA): TGTGCCAGCAGTCTCCGCGGCCTGCGGTACGATCAGTACTTC.

V gene TRBV9 combines with J gene TRBJ2-6; no definite D call. CDR1 is SGDLS and CDR2 is YYNGEE in the germline V gene. The germline V and J ends were trimmed by 6 bases and 0 bases, with 7 bases remaining between them. The CDR3 length is 14 residues. CDR3 nucleotide sequence: TGTGCCAGCAACTCCTACTCTGGGGCCAACGTCCTGACTTTC. This codes for CASNSYSGANVLTF.

This clonotype has ten or more counts. The chain has TRBV6-2 or TRBV6-3 and TRBJ1-5; D remains ambiguous. Trimming removed 2 bases from V and 3 bases from J, with 11 bases in between. This CDR3 spans 15 amino acids. Germline values: CDR1 MNHEY, CDR2 SVGEGT. The CDR3 sequence: CASSYKGYTNQPQHF. DNA of the CDR3: TGTGCCAGCAGTTACAAGGGTTATACCAATCAGCCCCAGCATTTT.